This TCR beta chain was recorded in a study of blood T cell repertoires in COVID-19. Between the trimmed V and J ends, which lost 0 bases and 1 base, there was a span of 4 bases. The V gene's germline CDR1 is SGHRS and CDR2 YFSETQ. There are 13 residues in the CDR3. Assay: immunoSEQ multiplex PCR; the TCRdb copy retains only in-frame clones and omits some. The data contain under 300,000 clones, 85% to 90% of them singletons. Material: PBMCs or T cells enriched from blood (not recorded which). This receptor was obtained from a man younger than 35 who had recovered from COVID-19. The chain has TRBV5-1 and TRBJ1-1; no clear D gene. The CDR3 DNA follows: TGCGCCAGCAGCTTGGACAAGAACACTGAAGCTTTCTTT. Translated: CASSLDKNTEAFF.